The TCR beta chain described here comes from a study of blood T cell repertoires in COVID-19. Study-wide background: Both acute and convalescent COVID-19 samples were obtained from the United States, Italy and Spain. Sample material is recorded as cDNA or gDNA derived from T cells, B-cell-depleted T cells, or PBMCs.

This CDR3 is built from 14 residues. Trimming stripped 0 bases from V and 5 bases from J, with 11 bases between. Germline V gene lookup returns CDR1 SGDLS and CDR2 YYNGEE. Using immunoSEQ multiplex PCR, the repertoire was profiled, and TCRdb retains in-frame clones only, with some absent. The sample lists around 97,000 clones, more than 75% occurring once. The sequence derives from a human donor in a cohort sampled during active COVID-19. The sample taken for sequencing was peripheral blood. The rearrangement uses TRBV9 and TRBJ2-5; TRBD2 is a possible D gene (5 bases). The CDR3 DNA is TGTGCCAGCAGCGTAGGCCTAGCATCGGAGACCCAGTACTTC. This codes for CASSVGLASETQYF.